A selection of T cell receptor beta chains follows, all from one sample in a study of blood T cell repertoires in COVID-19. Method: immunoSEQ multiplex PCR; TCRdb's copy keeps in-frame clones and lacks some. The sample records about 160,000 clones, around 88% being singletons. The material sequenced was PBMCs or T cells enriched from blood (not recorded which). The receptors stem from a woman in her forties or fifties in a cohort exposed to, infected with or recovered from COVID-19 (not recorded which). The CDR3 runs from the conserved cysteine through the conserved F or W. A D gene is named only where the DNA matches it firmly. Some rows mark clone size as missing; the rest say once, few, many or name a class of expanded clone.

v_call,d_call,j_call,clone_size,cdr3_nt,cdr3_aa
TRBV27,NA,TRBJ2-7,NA,TGTGCCAGCAGTTATCGGATGGGGAGCTCCTACGAGCAGTACTTC,CASSYRMGSSYEQYF
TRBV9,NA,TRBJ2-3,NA,TGTGCCAGCAGCGTAGAGGCGACTAGTATCGATACGCAGTATTTT,CASSVEATSIDTQYF
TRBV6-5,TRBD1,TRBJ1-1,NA,TGTGCCAGCAGTTATGGGGGACAGATGAACACTGAAGCTTTCTTT,CASSYGGQMNTEAFF
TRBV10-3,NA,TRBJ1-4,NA,TGTGCCATCAGCGGACAGCGAACTAATGAAAAACTGTTTTTT,CAISGQRTNEKLFF
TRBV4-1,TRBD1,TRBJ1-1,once,TGCGCCAGCAGCCCCAGGGGGGCTGGAAAGAACACTGAAGCTTTCTTT,CASSPRGAGKNTEAFF
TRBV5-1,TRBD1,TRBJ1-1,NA,TGCGCCAGCAGGTTCGATATAGGGACAGGTGAAGCTTTCTTT,CASRFDIGTGEAFF
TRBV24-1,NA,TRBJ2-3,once,TGTGCCACCAGTGATGCAGGCACAGATACGCAGTATTTT,CATSDAGTDTQYF
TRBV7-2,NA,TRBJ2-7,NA,TGTGCCAGCAGCTTGGAAAGGGGTCTGTCCTACGAGCAGTACTTC,CASSLERGLSYEQYF
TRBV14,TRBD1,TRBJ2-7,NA,TGTGCCAGCAGCCGCCGGGACAGTCCCCCCTACGAGCAGTACTTC,CASSRRDSPPYEQYF
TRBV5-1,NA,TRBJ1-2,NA,TGCGCCAGCAGCTCGAGGGCGGGAGGAAACTATGGCTACACCTTC,CASSSRAGGNYGYTF
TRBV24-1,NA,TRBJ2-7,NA,TGTGCCGCGAACTGCCACGAGCAGTACTTC,CAANCHEQYF
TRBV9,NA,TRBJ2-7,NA,TGTGCCAGCAGCGTCGAAGGGAGTTCCTACGAGCAGTACTTC,CASSVEGSSYEQYF
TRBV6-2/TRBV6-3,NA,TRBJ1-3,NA,TGTGCCAGCAGCCCGAACAGGGACAACTCTGGAAACACCATATATTTT,CASSPNRDNSGNTIYF
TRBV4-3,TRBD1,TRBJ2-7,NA,TGCGCCAGCAGCCACCGAGGACAGGGGGCCTACGAGCAGTACTTC,CASSHRGQGAYEQYF
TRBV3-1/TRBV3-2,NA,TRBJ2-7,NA,TGTGCCAGCAGCCAAGGGGTGGGCCCCTACGAGCAGTACTTC,CASSQGVGPYEQYF
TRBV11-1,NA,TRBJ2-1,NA,TGTGCCAGCAGCCCCGACAGGTACAATGAGCAGTTCTTC,CASSPDRYNEQFF
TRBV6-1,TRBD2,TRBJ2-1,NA,TGTGCCAGCAGTGAAGGCGGGGGGAGGCCGGATGAGCAGTTCTTC,CASSEGGGRPDEQFF
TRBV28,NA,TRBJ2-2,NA,TGTGCCAGCAGTTTGTCTCCCCTTGGGGAGCTGTTTTTT,CASSLSPLGELFF
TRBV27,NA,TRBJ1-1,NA,TGTGCCAGCAGTTTAACTTATTCGGGAGCTGAAGCTTTCTTT,CASSLTYSGAEAFF
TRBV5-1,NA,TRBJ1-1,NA,TGCGCCAGCAGCCCCCCAGGGGATGGCGCTGAAGCTTTCTTT,CASSPPGDGAEAFF
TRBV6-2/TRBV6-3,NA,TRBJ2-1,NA,TGTGCCAGCAGTTCCACCTATGGAGAGGGTGAGCAGTTCTTC,CASSSTYGEGEQFF
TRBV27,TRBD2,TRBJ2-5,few,TGTGCCAGCAGTGATAGCGGGAGCGGGGAGACCCAGTACTTC,CASSDSGSGETQYF
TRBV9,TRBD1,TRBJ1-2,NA,TGTGCCAGCAGCGTACGACGGGACAGGGGAGACTATGGCTACACCTTC,CASSVRRDRGDYGYTF
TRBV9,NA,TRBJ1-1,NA,TGTGCCAGCAGCGTAGGACAGCCGAACACTGAAGCTTTCTTT,CASSVGQPNTEAFF
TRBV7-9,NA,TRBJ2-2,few,TGTGCCAGCACCGGCGGGGCAGGGACCGGGGAGCTGTTTTTT,CASTGGAGTGELFF
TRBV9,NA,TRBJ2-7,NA,TGTGCCAGCAGCGTAGGTACCGCGGCCGAGCAGTACTTC,CASSVGTAAEQYF
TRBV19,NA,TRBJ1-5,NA,TGTGCCAGTAGTCCCCGACAGGACGGACAGCCCCAGCATTTT,CASSPRQDGQPQHF
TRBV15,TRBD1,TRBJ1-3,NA,TGTGCCACCAGCCGAGGAGGACAGGGAGGAAACACCATATATTTT,CATSRGGQGGNTIYF
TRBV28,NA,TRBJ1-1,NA,TGTGCCAGCAGTTTTCGGGGAGGAGGCTCCACTGAAGCTTTCTTT,CASSFRGGGSTEAFF
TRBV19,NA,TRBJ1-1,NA,TGTGCCAGTAGTATAGAACTAAGATTTTCGGCTTTCTTT,CASSIELRFSAFF
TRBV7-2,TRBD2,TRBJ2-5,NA,TGTGCCAGCAGCTTATTGATGGCGGGGGGGGAAGAGACCCAGTACTTC,CASSLLMAGGEETQYF
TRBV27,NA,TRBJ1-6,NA,TGTGCCAGCAGTTTATCGGTGGGCTTGTATAATTCACCCCTCCACTTT,CASSLSVGLYNSPLHF
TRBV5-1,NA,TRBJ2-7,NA,TGCGCCAGCAGCTTACGGGACAACTCCTACGAGCAGTACTTC,CASSLRDNSYEQYF
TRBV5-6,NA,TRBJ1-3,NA,TGTGCCAGCAGCTTGGGACAGGCGGGAAACACCATATATTTT,CASSLGQAGNTIYF
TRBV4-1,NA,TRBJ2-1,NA,TGCGCCAGCAGCCAGGCAACTAGGTCTGTGCAGTTCTTC,CASSQATRSVQFF
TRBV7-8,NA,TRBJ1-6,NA,TGTGCCAGCACCGTATCAGGGAAATTGGGTTCACCCCTCCACTTT,CASTVSGKLGSPLHF
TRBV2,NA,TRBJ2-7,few,TGTGCCAGCAGTTCGAATAGGGGGATTAACTCCTACGAGCAGTACTTC,CASSSNRGINSYEQYF
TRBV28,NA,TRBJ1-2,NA,TGTGCCAGCAGGATTACAGGTTATGGCTACACCTTC,CASRITGYGYTF
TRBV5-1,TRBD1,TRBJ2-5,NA,TGCGCCAGCAGCCGTGGGACAGGGGGCAGGGAGACCCAGTACTTC,CASSRGTGGRETQYF
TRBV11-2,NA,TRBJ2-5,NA,TGTGCCAGCATGCTGGCGGGGAAATGGGGAGAGACCCAGTACTTC,CASMLAGKWGETQYF